This TCR beta chain was obtained from a study of blood T cell dynamics during melanoma immunotherapy. Study-wide background: Standard first-line treatment here was pembrolizumab or nivolumab plus ipilimumab in metastatic melanoma.

TCRdb's copy holds only in-frame clones and misses some; the assay was immunoSEQ multiplex PCR. This table holds approximately 9,600 clones, 88% found once. The sample's time point: pre-treatment baseline. No patient had earlier systemic cancer treatment, concurrent immunosuppressants, or another active cancer. Trimming cost V 1 base and J 0 bases, with 3 bases left between them. Germline V gene sequence: CDR1 MNHEY, CDR2 SVGAGI. This CDR3 is 13 amino acids long. This clone occurred once. Specimen: blood, collected from a patient treated with checkpoint blockade. This TCR was recovered from a human donor with melanoma. The chain is built from TRBV6-5 and TRBJ1-1; D remains ambiguous. The CDR3 here is CASSYLMNTEAFF. CDR3 in DNA: TGTGCCAGCAGTTACTTGATGAACACTGAAGCTTTCTTT.